Listed below are T cell receptor beta chains from one sample, sequenced in a study of blood T cell repertoires in COVID-19. Assay: immunoSEQ multiplex PCR; the TCRdb copy retains only in-frame clones and omits some. This sample has 200,000 to 250,000 clones, with 82% found just once. The source material was PBMCs or T cells enriched from blood (not recorded which). The source is a woman aged 60-75 years who had recovered from COVID-19. Each CDR3 is given with its conserved first and last residue. Fields, in order: clone size, D gene, J gene, V gene, CDR3 DNA, CDR3 protein. A D gene is named only where the DNA matches it firmly. The size of a clone is reported for some rows only, either as once, few or many, or as a class for expanded clones.

NA | NA | TRBJ1-1 | TRBV18 | TGTGCCAGCTCAGAAGGGGTGAACACTGAAGCTTTCTTT | CASSEGVNTEAFF
NA | TRBD1 | TRBJ2-7 | TRBV9 | TGTGCCAGCAGCGGTGGGCGAAGGGACAGAGACTACGAGCAGTACTTC | CASSGGRRDRDYEQYF
NA | NA | TRBJ2-5 | TRBV7-6 | TGTGCCAGCAGCTCCGCCGGGTTCCAAGAGACCCAGTACTTC | CASSSAGFQETQYF
NA | NA | TRBJ1-4 | TRBV7-9 | TGTGCCAGCAGCCGGTCCCAGGGTGGTGAAAAACTGTTTTTT | CASSRSQGGEKLFF
NA | NA | TRBJ1-4 | TRBV7-8 | TGTGCCAGCAGCCCGGGACTTATCTTTTCGGAAAAACTGTTTTTT | CASSPGLIFSEKLFF
NA | TRBD2 | TRBJ2-3 | TRBV5-4 | TGTGCCAGCAGCTTGTCGACTAGCGGGATTAGCACAGATACGCAGTATTTT | CASSLSTSGISTDTQYF
NA | TRBD2 | TRBJ2-3 | TRBV11-2 | TGTGCCAGCAGCTTAGGGATACGACTAGCGGGAGAGGGAGATACGCAGTATTTT | CASSLGIRLAGEGDTQYF
NA | NA | TRBJ2-5 | TRBV14 | TGTGCCAGCAGCTTGGGACTTCTCTCAGGAACCCAGTACTTC | CASSLGLLSGTQYF
NA | NA | TRBJ1-1 | TRBV12-5 | TGTGCTAGTGGTTTGCCGTCGCGGAACACTGAAGCTTTCTTT | CASGLPSRNTEAFF
NA | NA | TRBJ1-2 | TRBV27 | TGTGCCAGCAGGCGCAGCGCTGGGTATGACGGCTACACCTTC | CASRRSAGYDGYTF
NA | NA | TRBJ1-5 | TRBV7-8 | TGTGCCAGCAGCTTAGGAGACAGTGACTTTGGCAATCAGCCCCAGCATTTT | CASSLGDSDFGNQPQHF
NA | TRBD1 | TRBJ2-7 | TRBV5-1 | TGCGCCAGCAGCGTATCACAGGGGTACGAGCAGTACTTC | CASSVSQGYEQYF
NA | TRBD2 | TRBJ2-7 | TRBV7-6 | TGTGCCAGCAGCGGTGGACTAGCGGCGTGGTACGAGCAGTACTTC | CASSGGLAAWYEQYF
NA | TRBD1 | TRBJ1-1 | TRBV19 | TGTGCCAGTAGGACAGGGGTCACTGAAGCTTTCTTT | CASRTGVTEAFF
NA | TRBD2 | TRBJ2-5 | TRBV6-5 | TGTGCCAGCAGGCGGGAGGGTAAGGAGACCCAGTACTTC | CASRREGKETQYF
NA | TRBD2 | TRBJ2-7 | TRBV7-8 | TGTGCCAGCAGTACTACTGGACTAGCGGGGAGCTCCTACGAGCAGTACTTC | CASSTTGLAGSSYEQYF
NA | NA | TRBJ2-6 | TRBV29-1 | TGCAGCGTTGATGGGAGCTCTGGGGCCAACGTCCTGACTTTC | CSVDGSSGANVLTF
NA | NA | TRBJ1-6 | TRBV7-9 | TGTGCCAGCAGTCGATACGGGGGAGATAATTCACCCCTCCACTTT | CASSRYGGDNSPLHF
NA | TRBD2 | TRBJ2-7 | TRBV5-5 | TGTGCCAGCAGCGTCTTTAGCGGGAGGTCCTCCTACGAGCAGTACTTC | CASSVFSGRSSYEQYF
once | NA | TRBJ2-7 | TRBV27 | TGTGCCAGCAGTTTAAGACACACCTACGAGCAGTACTTC | CASSLRHTYEQYF
NA | NA | TRBJ2-5 | TRBV19 | TGTGCCAGTGAACGGGGGATGGGGGAGACCCAGTACTTC | CASERGMGETQYF
NA | TRBD2 | TRBJ2-3 | TRBV6-6 | TGTGCCAGCAGTCGCCAAGCACTAGCGGGGGGAGGGAATACGCAGTATTTT | CASSRQALAGGGNTQYF
NA | TRBD2 | TRBJ2-7 | TRBV7-7 | TGTGCCAGCAGCAAAGGACTAGCGGGAGGTGGAGCGACCTACGAGCAGTACTTC | CASSKGLAGGGATYEQYF
NA | NA | TRBJ2-5 | TRBV6-2/TRBV6-3 | TGTGCCAGCAGTTACTTACTACTAGAGACCCAGTACTTC | CASSYLLLETQYF
NA | TRBD1 | TRBJ2-7 | TRBV12-5 | TGTGCTAGTGGTTTACGGGACAGGGTCACTGGGGAGCAGTACTTC | CASGLRDRVTGEQYF
NA | NA | TRBJ2-7 | TRBV5-1 | TGCGCCAGCAGTCTCACGGCACAGACACCTGGAGAGCAGTACTTC | CASSLTAQTPGEQYF
NA | NA | TRBJ2-7 | TRBV10-1 | TGCGCCAGCAGTGAGTCACAACTAGACCTATACGAGCAGTACTTC | CASSESQLDLYEQYF
NA | NA | TRBJ2-1 | TRBV11-2 | TGTGCCAGCAGCTTAGATAGGACTTCAACCTACAATGAGCAGTTCTTC | CASSLDRTSTYNEQFF
NA | TRBD1 | TRBJ1-2 | TRBV27 | TGTGCCAGCAGCACCGGGACAGGGCATGGCTACACCTTC | CASSTGTGHGYTF
NA | NA | TRBJ2-6 | TRBV19 | TGTGCCAGTAGCCCAGCCGGGACACCCTCTGGGGCCAACGTCCTGACTTTC | CASSPAGTPSGANVLTF
few | NA | TRBJ1-1 | TRBV7-6 | TGTGCCAGCAGCCCGGTAATGGCAGGGAACACTGAAGCTTTCTTT | CASSPVMAGNTEAFF
NA | TRBD1 | TRBJ2-1 | TRBV11-2 | TGTGCCAGCAGCCTCCAGAGCAGGGGGTCGGGTGAGCAGTTCTTC | CASSLQSRGSGEQFF
once | TRBD1 | TRBJ2-5 | TRBV5-6 | TGTGCCAGCAGCTTATTTAGTACAGGGGGCCTCATGGAGACCCAGTACTTC | CASSLFSTGGLMETQYF
NA | TRBD1 | TRBJ1-2 | TRBV30 | TGTGCCTGGAGAGGGGGCGTAGGTGGCTACACCTTC | CAWRGGVGGYTF
NA | NA | TRBJ1-5 | TRBV6-5 | TGTGCCAGCAGCCGCGACGTGGGCAGCAATCAGCCCCAGCATTTT | CASSRDVGSNQPQHF
NA | NA | TRBJ1-1 | TRBV3-1/TRBV3-2 | TGTGCCAGCAGGGCCGTGACTCAGGGCCAGGCTTTCTTT | CASRAVTQGQAFF
NA | TRBD1 | TRBJ2-6 | TRBV9 | TGTGCCAGCAGCGTAGGATCAGGGGGCGCCCTGACTTTC | CASSVGSGGALTF
NA | TRBD2 | TRBJ2-3 | TRBV7-2 | TGTGCCAGCAGCTGGACTAGCGGGGGAAGCACAGATACGCAGTATTTT | CASSWTSGGSTDTQYF
few | NA | TRBJ1-2 | TRBV10-3 | TGTGCCATCAGTGAGTCCCAGGACTATGGCTACACCTTC | CAISESQDYGYTF
NA | NA | TRBJ2-5 | TRBV5-8 | TGTGCCAGCAGCCCGGAGCCAGGGGTGGAGACCCAGTACTTC | CASSPEPGVETQYF
once | NA | TRBJ2-7 | TRBV6-6 | TGTGCCAGCAGTTACGAGAGGGACTCCCTGGACTTC | CASSYERDSLDF
NA | TRBD2 | TRBJ2-3 | TRBV9 | TGTGCCAGCAGCGTAGTCCCCAGCGGGGTCACAGATACGCAGTATTTT | CASSVVPSGVTDTQYF
NA | NA | TRBJ1-5 | TRBV6-5 | TGTGCCAGCACCCAAAGGGGGGGGAGCAATCAGCCCCAGCATTTT | CASTQRGGSNQPQHF
once | TRBD1 | TRBJ1-1 | TRBV5-4 | TGTGCCAGCATCCCAGATGCGACAGGGCCCACTGAAGCTTTCTTT | CASIPDATGPTEAFF
once | TRBD2 | TRBJ2-7 | TRBV9 | TGTGCCAGCAGCGTAGGAACTAGCGGGGGGGCCGGCGAGCAGTACTTC | CASSVGTSGGAGEQYF
NA | TRBD1 | TRBJ1-3 | TRBV20-1 | TGCAGTGCTAGTTCCCCGGGGAGGGCAGGGGGCATACCTAGCTCTGGAAACACCATATATTTT | CSASSPGRAGGIPSSGNTIYF
NA | NA | TRBJ2-5 | TRBV5-1 | TGCGCCAGCAGCGGACAGACAGAGGGGGAGACCCAGTACTTC | CASSGQTEGETQYF
NA | NA | TRBJ2-3 | TRBV7-2 | TGTGCCAGCAGCTTAGCGGGAGGCACTTGGGATACGCAGTATTTT | CASSLAGGTWDTQYF
NA | TRBD1 | TRBJ2-3 | TRBV14 | TGTGCCAGCAGCCCAGGACAGGGGGCCACAGATACGCAGTATTTT | CASSPGQGATDTQYF
NA | NA | TRBJ2-5 | TRBV7-2 | TGTGCCAGCAGCTTAGAACTCCAAGAGACCCAGTACTTC | CASSLELQETQYF
NA | TRBD1 | TRBJ1-4 | TRBV2 | TGTGCCAGCAGTGACCCGACAGGGGACCCGAATGAAAAACTGTTTTTT | CASSDPTGDPNEKLFF
NA | NA | TRBJ2-5 | TRBV10-3 | TGTGCCATCACCACGGGAAACGGGGAGACCCAGTACTTC | CAITTGNGETQYF
few | TRBD1 | TRBJ2-7 | TRBV10-1 | TGCGCCAGCAGCCAGGACAGGGACTACGAGCAGTACTTC | CASSQDRDYEQYF
NA | TRBD1 | TRBJ1-6 | TRBV5-1 | TGCGCCAGCAGCTTGAACAGGGGCAACAATTCACCCCTCCACTTT | CASSLNRGNNSPLHF